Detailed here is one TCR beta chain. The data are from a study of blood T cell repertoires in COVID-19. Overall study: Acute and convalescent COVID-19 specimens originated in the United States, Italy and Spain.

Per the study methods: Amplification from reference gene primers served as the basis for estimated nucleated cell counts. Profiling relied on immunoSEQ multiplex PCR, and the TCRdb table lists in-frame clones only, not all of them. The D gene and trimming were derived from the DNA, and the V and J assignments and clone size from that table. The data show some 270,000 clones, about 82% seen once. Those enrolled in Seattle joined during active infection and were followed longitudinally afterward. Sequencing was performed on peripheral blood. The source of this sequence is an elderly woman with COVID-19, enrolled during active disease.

The CDR3 sequence: CASSSGELAKNIQYF. CDR3 nucleotide sequence: TGTGCCAGCAGCAGTGGAGAGCTAGCCAAAAACATTCAGTACTTC. This chain joins TRBV3-1 (or the pseudogene TRBV3-2) and TRBJ2-4, with D unclear. The V gene lost 5 bases and the J gene lost 0 bases, with 11 bases spanning the gap. Germline V gene data show CDR1 as LGHDT and CDR2 as YNNKEL (reference sequence). CDR3 length equals 15 residues.